The table lists the clone carrying this T cell receptor beta chain with many counts. The data belong to a study of regulatory T cells in long-lasting Graves disease. Background on the study: Over 5 years on antithyroid drugs plus positive TSH receptor antibodies marked Graves' disease as persistent.

Trimming pared 2 bases from V and 11 bases from J, leaving 15 bases between. The CDR3 length is 14 residues. Germline CDR1 SGHTA, CDR2 FQGNSA. Researchers made TCR beta libraries by using iRepertoire HTBI primers and running Arm-PCR on CDR3 regions. In TCRdb, the multiplex PCR reads were re-called with MiXCR into one record per CDR3 protein. The sample lists 350,000 to 500,000 distinct CDR3 sequences, around 20% occurring once. As for time point: persistent/refractory GD, antithyroid drugs over 5 years with positive TRAb. Researchers made the TCR library from RNA that was extracted from PBMCs. The authors drew patients from an endocrinology department in Xi'an, China.

This specimen consisted of peripheral blood mononuclear cells (PBMCs), obtained when the disease was refractory, from a patient treated with antithyroid drugs. The chain combines TRBV7-2 with TRBJ1-4, with no clear D. The source is a female donor with Graves disease. This chain's CDR3 is CASSLRDAARKLFF. CDR3 bases: TGTGCCAGCAGCTTACGGGATGCGGCGAGGAAACTGTTTTTT. Complete variable domain (other parts from reference TRBV7-2 and TRBJ1-4): GAGVSQSPSNKVTEKGKDVELRCDPISGHTALYWYRQSLGQGLEFLIYFQGNSAPDKSGLPSDRFSAERTGGSVSTLTIQRTQQEDSAVYLCASSLRDAARKLFFGSGTQLSVL.